A selection of T cell receptor beta chains follows, all from one sample in a study of CD8+ T cells in alopecia areata. Sequencing was performed with immunoSEQ multiplex PCR; in TCRdb, only in-frame clones are kept and a portion is missing. The table includes 110,000 to 150,000 clones, around 49% detected once. Sequencing was performed on CD4+ T cells sorted from blood, taken at week 0. The receptors derive from a human donor with alopecia areata. CDR3s include the opening cysteine and the closing phenylalanine or tryptophan. A D gene is named only where the DNA matches it firmly. Where a row states a size, it is once, few, many or the class of an expanded clone; other rows omit it.

abundance	j_gene	v_gene	d_gene	CDR3nt	CDR3aa
NA	TRBJ1-5	TRBV4-2	NA	TGTGCCAGCAGCCAAGATTACAGATCCAATCAGCCCCAGCATTTT	CASSQDYRSNQPQHF
NA	TRBJ1-5	TRBV28	NA	TGTGCCAGCAGTTTACTAACTGCGGCGGGGTATGGGCCCCAGCATTTT	CASSLLTAAGYGPQHF
NA	TRBJ1-2	TRBV2	TRBD1	TGTGCCAGCAGTACCGGGACAGGGATTGGAGGCTACACCTTC	CASSTGTGIGGYTF
few	TRBJ1-5	TRBV5-1	TRBD1	TGCGCCAGCAGCCCAACAGGGGGATCAGGACAGCCCCAGCATTTT	CASSPTGGSGQPQHF
NA	TRBJ2-3	TRBV28	TRBD2	TGTGCCAGCAGTTTGGCGGGAGGCAGCACAGATACGCAGTATTTT	CASSLAGGSTDTQYF
many	TRBJ2-7	TRBV7-9	TRBD2	TGTGCCAGCAGGACAGGACTAGCTAACGAGCAGTACTTC	CASRTGLANEQYF
NA	TRBJ2-5	TRBV6-5	NA	TGTGCCAGCAGTTACTCGAGGGCTCCGGGGGCCCAGTACTTC	CASSYSRAPGAQYF
NA	TRBJ2-1	TRBV7-3	NA	TGTGCCAGCAGTTCCGACTGGAATGAGCAGTTCTTC	CASSSDWNEQFF
NA	TRBJ2-3	TRBV15	TRBD2	TGTGCCACCAGCAGAGGCTATATAGCGGGCAGCACAGATACGCAGTATTTT	CATSRGYIAGSTDTQYF
NA	TRBJ1-1	TRBV4-3	TRBD1	TGCGCCAGCAGCCAAGGAGTAGGGGGCTACACTGAAGCTTTCTTT	CASSQGVGGYTEAFF
few	TRBJ2-1	TRBV7-2	NA	TGTGCCAGCAGCTTAAACAATGAGCAGTTCTTC	CASSLNNEQFF
NA	TRBJ1-3	TRBV7-6	NA	TGTGCCAGCAGCCACAGACAGACGAGCTCTGGAAACACCATATATTTT	CASSHRQTSSGNTIYF
NA	TRBJ2-7	TRBV5-1	NA	TGCGCCAGCAGCTGGGGAAGAGCTAGCGCCTACTACGAGCAGTACTTC	CASSWGRASAYYEQYF
few	TRBJ2-7	TRBV5-1	TRBD2	TGCGCCAGCAGCTTATCCGAGACTAGCGGGAGTCAGTACTTC	CASSLSETSGSQYF
few	TRBJ2-7	TRBV27	TRBD2	TGTGCCAGCAGTTTAGGGCTAGCGGGAGGTGGGAGGCAGTACTTC	CASSLGLAGGGRQYF